This T cell receptor beta chain derives from a study of monozygotic twins with inflammatory bowel disease. General study results and limits: Telling different T cell subtypes apart from each other was not possible. By inverse Simpson index, TCRbeta diversity was lower in IBD patients than in healthy co-twins.

Germline CDR1 is LGHNA and CDR2 is YNFKEQ. The CDR3 contains 14 residues. Investigators extracted total RNA from whole blood and did not sort T cells. To note about this clonotype: Its specificity is not known.

Through template switching, UMIs that included a 6-nucleotide sample barcode were added. TCRdb re-called the 5' RACE reads; every CDR3 protein appears as one record, without DNA. There are a few hundred thousand distinct CDR3 sequences in the sample, with 2% to 2.5% held by the top ten. The chain couples TRBV4-2 to TRBJ2-2. Specimen: blood. This TCR derives from a human donor with ulcerative colitis or Crohn's disease, or a healthy co-twin of an affected twin (not recorded which). CDR3 residues: CASSQRSNSGELFF.